Presented here are 25 T cell receptor beta chains from one specimen sequenced in a study of a mutant IDH1 vaccine in newly diagnosed glioma. Here immunoSEQ multiplex PCR was the method, and the copy in TCRdb shows in-frame clones only, minus some. The sample has about 53,000 clones; about 81% are singletons. Indicated time point: week 23, last vaccination. It was 300 ug of mutant IDH1 20-mer peptide that made up each vaccine dose, given with topical imiquimod. Their specific antigens are unknown. The source material was PBMCs, sampled from a glioma patient whose treatment included an IDH1 peptide vaccine. The receptor set was obtained from a woman aged 40-49 years with glioma. Some clones in this sample may be carry-over from other donors' samples.

The chain carries TRBV19 and TRBJ1-6; D call uncertain. In germline, CDR1 is LNHDA, CDR2 SQIVND (reference sequence). V lost 3 bases and J 7 bases, leaving 4 bases between the germline ends. The CDR3 length is 12 residues. CDR3 sequence (DNA): TGTGCCAGTAGTATTGGGAATTCACCCCTCCACTTT. Translated: CASSIGNSPLHF.

This chain connects TRBV4-3 to TRBJ1-6, with no clear D. From germline, CDR1 is LGHNA and CDR2 YSLEER. V shed 0 bases and J shed 5 bases, with 8 bases lying between them. The length of the CDR3 is 15 residues. In DNA, the CDR3 is TGCGCCAGCAGCCAAGATATCCACAATAATTCACCCCTCCACTTT. Protein product: CASSQDIHNNSPLHF.

CDR3 bases: TGTGCCAGCAGTGAACGGGTTAGAGACGAGCAGTACTTC. As protein: CASSERVRDEQYF. The V call is TRBV2, the J call TRBJ2-7; no clear D. Per germline, CDR1 SNHLY and CDR2 FYNNEI. V lost 2 bases to trimming and J lost 5 bases, with 10 bases between them. The CDR3 length is 13 residues.

This clone was seen only a few times. The rearrangement joins TRBV19 to TRBJ1-1; D call uncertain. V lost 10 bases and J lost 0, with 15 bases in between. The germline V gene has CDR1 LNHDA and CDR2 SQIVND (reference sequence). The CDR3 totals 14 residues. The CDR3 DNA follows: TGTGCCACCTCCTCCGCGCCGGTGAACACTGAAGCTTTCTTT. It codes for CATSSAPVNTEAFF.

The genes are TRBV14 and TRBJ2-7; possible D gene TRBD2, 5 bases. Deletions cut 1 base from V and 7 bases from J, with 11 bases between. CDR3 length equals 13 residues. The germline V gene has CDR1 SGHDN and CDR2 FVKESK. Written as DNA, the CDR3 is TGTGCCAGCAGCCAAGTACCTAGCAAGGAGCAGTACTTC. This codes for CASSQVPSKEQYF.

The chain recombines TRBV2 with TRBJ2-7; TRBD1 agrees at 10 bases. The CDR3 sequence is 16 residues long. Germline assignment: CDR1 SNHLY and CDR2 FYNNEI. Trimming at V came to 5 bases and at J to 3 bases, leaving 10 bases not matched to a gene. CDR3 sequence (DNA): TGTGCCAGCAGTTTTTCTAGGACAGGGGGGCTCTACGAGCAGTACTTC. Amino acid sequence: CASSFSRTGGLYEQYF.

The rearrangement joins TRBV6-1 to TRBJ2-1; weak D call: TRBD2 (6 bases). This CDR3 is built from 13 residues. Looked up from germline, CDR1 is MNHNS and CDR2 is SASEGT. Trimming cost V 6 bases and J 14 bases, with 20 bases left between them. The CDR3 reads CASRPLGGSGEFF. The CDR3 region has the DNA TGTGCCAGCAGACCTCTCGGGGGTAGTGGTGAGTTCTTC.

The chain couples TRBV11-3 to TRBJ1-6; 9 nucleotides match TRBD1. Germline V gives CDR1 SGHNT, CDR2 YENEEA. The CDR3 is 14 residues long. V trimming: 3 bases; J trimming: 10 bases; junction bases outside the gene matches: 4. CDR3 sequence reads: CASSLGQGESPLHF. The CDR3 region has the DNA TGTGCCAGCAGCTTGGGACAGGGAGAATCACCCCTCCACTTT.

This clone came up once. The chain joins TRBV6-5 to TRBJ1-6, with 8 bases aligning to TRBD1. Unmatched junction bases numbered 5, after V lost 6 bases and J lost 10 bases. Germline lookup yields CDR1 MNHEY and CDR2 SVGAGI. The CDR3 runs to 13 residues. CDR3 region: CASRDRVGSPLHF. In DNA form, the CDR3 reads TGTGCCAGCAGGGACAGGGTGGGATCACCCCTCCACTTT.

This rearrangement joins TRBV2 to TRBJ1-2; maybe TRBD1 (5 bases). The CDR3 totals 14 residues. Per the germline V gene, CDR1 is SNHLY and CDR2 is FYNNEI. V was clipped by 1 base and J by 7 bases, with 13 bases between them. The CDR3 loop is CASSEVGRDSGYTF. The CDR3 DNA sequence: TGTGCCAGCAGTGAAGTAGGCAGGGATAGTGGCTACACCTTC.

V usage is TRBV9 and J usage is TRBJ1-3, with D unclear. With 0 bases removed from V and 0 bases from J, the gap between germline ends came to 13 bases. The CDR3 consists of 17 residues. Germline V gene sequence: CDR1 SGDLS, CDR2 YYNGEE. CDR3 coding DNA: TGTGCCAGCAGCGTAGACGCCAGTCCGAGCTCTGGAAACACCATATATTTT. Protein: CASSVDASPSSGNTIYF. The complete variable domain, with remaining parts taken from reference TRBV9 and TRBJ1-3, reads DSGVTQTPKHLITATGQRVTLRCSPRSGDLSVYWYQQSLDQGLQFLIQYYNGEERAKGNILERFSAQQFPDLHSELNLSSLELGDSALYFCASSVDASPSSGNTIYFGEGSWLTVV.

The chain joins TRBV2 to TRBJ2-7; the D gene is possibly TRBD2 (5 bases). The CDR3 length is 12 residues. Trimming removed 6 bases at V and 4 bases at J, with 10 bases between. Germline assignment: CDR1 SNHLY and CDR2 FYNNEI. The CDR3: CASRLAGYEQYF. CDR3 nucleotide sequence: TGTGCCAGCAGGCTAGCTGGGTACGAGCAGTACTTC.

The CDR3, as DNA: TGTGCCAGCAGCCCCCTCACAGGGACTGGAAACACCATATATTTT. This codes for CASSPLTGTGNTIYF. V gene TRBV7-9 combines with J gene TRBJ1-3; TRBD1 might be the D (6 bases). CDR3 length: 15 amino acids. The germline V gene encodes CDR1 SEHNR and CDR2 FQNEAQ (reference sequence). Trimming stripped 5 bases from V and 2 bases from J, with 13 bases between.

The chain uses TRBV27 and TRBJ2-7, with 8 positions matching TRBD1. V shed 5 bases, J shed 7 bases, and the junction held 7 bases outside the gene matches. The CDR3 totals 13 residues. CDR1 MNHEY and CDR2 SMNVEV come from the germline V gene (reference sequence). CDR3 DNA: TGTGCCAGCAGTGGACAGGGTCCTATGGAGCAGTACTTC. This translates into CASSGQGPMEQYF.

This chain connects TRBV6-5 to TRBJ2-7; D possibly uses TRBD1 or TRBD2 (6 bases each). Per germline, CDR1 MNHEY and CDR2 SVGAGI. V lost 9 bases and J 6 bases, leaving 15 bases between the germline ends. The CDR3 extends over 12 amino acids. This CDR3 reads CASVNEGGEQYF. The CDR3 nucleotides read TGTGCCAGTGTGAATGAGGGGGGCGAGCAGTACTTC.

The gene calls are TRBV6-5 and TRBJ1-4, with 10 bases aligning to TRBD1. The CDR3 contains 15 residues. CDR1 is MNHEY and CDR2 is SVGAGI in the germline V gene. Trimming took 4 bases from V and 8 from J; bases not matched to a gene: 7. CDR3 in amino acids: CASSSSGTGEEKLFF. CDR3 nucleotides: TGTGCCAGCAGTTCTTCCGGGACAGGGGAAGAAAAACTGTTTTTT.

This CDR3 reads CASSLVKNTEAFF. The CDR3 DNA sequence: TGTGCCAGCAGCTTAGTCAAGAACACTGAAGCTTTCTTT. The V and J genes are TRBV7-9 and TRBJ1-1; D is uncertain. There are 13 residues in the CDR3. V dropped 1 base and J dropped 1 base, with 4 bases sitting between them. Germline-derived CDR1 and CDR2 are SEHNR and FQNEAQ (reference sequence).

The chain employs TRBV6-5 and TRBJ2-1; TRBD2 matches at 13 bases. The V gene end was trimmed by 6 bases and the J gene end by 5 bases; junction bases not matched to a gene: 4. The CDR3 is 15 residues long. Germline V CDR1 and CDR2: MNHEY, SVGAGI. In DNA, the CDR3 is TGTGCCAGCAGACCACTAGCGGGGGGGAACAATGAGCAGTTCTTC. Its protein product is CASRPLAGGNNEQFF.

The rearrangement links TRBV30 to TRBJ1-1; D call uncertain. V was trimmed by 5 bases and J by 0 bases, leaving 10 bases between them. This CDR3 has 13 amino acids. Germline loops: CDR1 GTSNPN, CDR2 SVGIG (reference sequence). CDR3 in amino acids: CAWGVRLNTEAFF. CDR3 DNA sequence: TGTGCCTGGGGAGTGAGATTGAACACTGAAGCTTTCTTT.

The V call is TRBV10-2, the J call TRBJ1-6; D is uncertain. The CDR3 has 13 residues. V was shortened by 3 bases and J by 9 bases, with 9 bases between the two germline ends. Germline CDR1 WSHSY, CDR2 SAAADI. CDR3 amino acids: CASSDSGVSPLHF. The CDR3 bases are TGCGCCAGCAGTGATTCCGGGGTTTCACCCCTCCACTTT.

This rearrangement joins TRBV10-3 to TRBJ2-5; 8 bases fit TRBD2. CDR1 is ENHRY and CDR2 is SYGVKD in the germline V gene. V trimming: 6 bases; J trimming: 7 bases; junction bases outside the gene matches: 10. The CDR3 sequence is 14 residues long. The CDR3 bases are TGTGCCATCAGCCGGGGGGGGGAAGAATGGACCCAGTACTTC. As protein: CAISRGGEEWTQYF.

The V and J genes are TRBV30 and TRBJ2-5, with D perhaps being TRBD1 or TRBD2 (6 bases each). Germline CDR1 GTSNPN, CDR2 SVGIG (reference sequence). The CDR3 runs to 12 residues. V gave up 8 bases and J gave up 5 bases, with 15 bases separating them. The CDR3 reads CALVRGRETQYF. CDR3 DNA: TGTGCCCTGGTAAGGGGGAGGGAGACCCAGTACTTC.

This chain connects TRBV5-6 to TRBJ2-3, with D possibly TRBD2 on 7 matching bases. CDR1 is SGHDT, CDR2 YYEEEE, per germline. V shed 2 bases and J shed 2 bases, with 18 bases lying between them. This CDR3 has 17 residues. CDR3 in DNA: TGTGCCAGCAGCTTAGTTTTGCGGGGGCCTAACACAGATACGCAGTATTTT. It encodes CASSLVLRGPNTDTQYF.

The gene calls are TRBV4-1 and TRBJ2-1, with 8 bases identical to TRBD1. Looked up from germline, CDR1 is MGHRA and CDR2 is YSYEKL. The CDR3 runs 16 residues. Germline trimming cut 1 base from V and 4 bases from J; bases unmatched to any gene: 6. CDR3 residues: CASSQAQGAEYNEQFF. The CDR3 coding sequence is TGCGCCAGCAGCCAAGCCCAGGGGGCGGAATACAATGAGCAGTTCTTC.

The CDR3 reads CAISDPQGRIMNTEAFF. For the CDR3, the DNA is TGTGCCATCAGTGACCCACAGGGAAGAATAATGAACACTGAAGCTTTCTTT. The rearrangement joins TRBV10-3 to TRBJ1-1; D is possibly TRBD1 (6 bases). The CDR3 is 17 residues long. CDR1 ENHRY and CDR2 SYGVKD come from the germline V gene. V was pared by 3 bases and J by 0 bases, with 17 bases between.